One TCR beta chain is described in this entry. Between the trimmed V and J ends, which lost 1 base and 1 base, there was a span of 8 bases. Germline V lookup: CDR1 SEHNR, CDR2 FQNEAQ (reference sequence). The CDR3 extends over 14 amino acids. During its preparation, the TCRbeta library received unique molecular identifiers. From the PCR reads, TCRdb called clonotypes with MiXCR, one entry per CDR3 protein. The profile shows about 400,000 distinct CDR3 sequences, 16% of them singletons. This entry is derived from a study of T-cell reconstitution after alpha-beta-depleted transplantation in children. Here the sequenced sample was PBMCs, mostly from graft donor cells, taken 360 days after TCRalphabeta/CD19-depleted stem cell transplant. The gene calls are TRBV7-9 and TRBJ2-7; D unclear. The source of this sequence is a boy in the first two years of life who had a stem cell transplant for Wiskott-Aldrich syndrome, so the T cells may come from the graft donor. The CDR3 DNA sequence: TGTGCCAGCAGCTTAGTTCACAGTTCCTACGAGCAGTACTTC. This encodes CASSLVHSSYEQYF.